This T cell receptor beta chain is drawn from a study of OX40 agonist ivuxolimab in advanced cancers. Looked up from germline, CDR1 is MDHEN and CDR2 is SYDVKM. This CDR3 contains 11 residues. The V and J ends lost 6 bases and 10 bases respectively, with 9 bases between them. The repertoire was sequenced with immunoSEQ multiplex PCR; TCRdb's copy has only in-frame clones and lacks some. The sample holds under 150,000 clones, around 91% seen once. V usage is TRBV28 and J usage is TRBJ1-4; D uncertain. The source was CD4+ or CD8+ T cells sorted from blood, collected in a trial of the OX40 agonist ivuxolimab. The TCR comes from an adult with an advanced solid tumor such as melanoma, head and neck, liver or kidney cancer. The CDR3 spells CASSPQAKLFF. The CDR3 DNA reads as TGTGCCAGCAGCCCTCAAGCAAAACTGTTTTTT.